The 16 T cell receptor beta chains given below trace back to one sample, sequenced in a study of shared clonotypes between healthy human individuals. The assay was immunoSEQ multiplex PCR, and TCRdb's table has in-frame clones only and misses some. In the table there are more than 200,000 clones, over 50% of which are singletons. Sequenced material: memory CD4+ T cells sorted from blood. The subset was: CD45RA-negative fraction. The receptors stem from a man aged 25 to 45 in good health.

The V and J genes are TRBV9 and TRBJ2-5; 9 bases map to TRBD1. Germline V gene lookup returns CDR1 SGDLS and CDR2 YYNGEE. The V and J ends lost 4 bases and 1 base, in that order; junction bases with no gene match: 8. CDR3 length equals 16 residues. The CDR3 DNA follows: TGTGCCAGCAGCTCATGGGACAGGGAGACCCAAGAGACCCAGTACTTC. Amino acid sequence: CASSSWDRETQETQYF.

This clone has a handful of counts. The chain has TRBV18 and TRBJ1-4; unclear D gene. V was pared by 0 bases and J by 13 bases, with 12 bases between. Germline loops: CDR1 KGHSH, CDR2 LQKENI. There are 13 residues in the CDR3. CDR3 nucleotide sequence: TGTGCCAGCTCACCACCCACAGTGGGGTTACTGTTTTTT. This translates into CASSPPTVGLLFF.

This clone was recorded at least ten times. V usage is TRBV5-4 and J usage is TRBJ2-5, with 10 bases fitting TRBD2. This CDR3 comprises 15 residues. The germline gives CDR1 SGHNT, CDR2 YYREEE (reference sequence). V trimming: 4 bases; J trimming: 5 bases; junction bases outside the gene matches: 8. The CDR3 reads CASSDPAGGSETQYF. CDR3 DNA sequence: TGTGCCAGCAGCGATCCAGCGGGAGGGTCGGAGACCCAGTACTTC.

The chain is built from TRBV9 and TRBJ2-4; D call uncertain. Germline V gives CDR1 SGDLS, CDR2 YYNGEE. Trimming took 5 bases from V and 1 from J, leaving 28 bases between them. There are 20 residues in the CDR3. For the CDR3, the DNA is TGTGCCAGCAGGGTAAATGGGAATGTGTCAGGTTCGGTGGCCAAAAACATTCAGTACTTC. This translates into CASRVNGNVSGSVAKNIQYF.

This clone was seen more than once but under ten times. The V gene is TRBV19, the J gene TRBJ1-5; D is unclear. Deletions cut 0 bases from V and 5 bases from J, with 2 bases between. Germline lookup yields CDR1 LNHDA and CDR2 SQIVND (reference sequence). The CDR3 spans 12 residues. CDR3 in amino acids: CASSIEDQPQHF. The CDR3 DNA is TGTGCCAGTAGTATAGAAGATCAGCCCCAGCATTTT.

V gene TRBV7-2 combines with J gene TRBJ2-3, with D possibly being TRBD1 or TRBD2 (5 bases each). V lost 5 bases and J 5 bases, leaving 14 bases between the germline ends. The CDR3 is 14 residues long. The V gene's germline CDR1 is SGHTA and CDR2 FQGNSA. In nucleotides, the CDR3 is TGTGCCAGCAGCCTCAGGGAGCCTGGAGATACGCAGTATTTT. Translated, it gives CASSLREPGDTQYF.

Concerning this clone: In the same sample, other DNA sequences code for this CDR3. V usage is TRBV7-9 and J usage is TRBJ2-3; D gene uncertain. Germline V gene lookup returns CDR1 SEHNR and CDR2 FQNEAQ (reference sequence). The CDR3 is made up of 13 amino acids. Trimming removed 1 base at V and 1 base at J, with 3 bases between. This CDR3 reads CASSLGGTDTQYF. The CDR3 coding sequence is TGTGCCAGCAGCTTAGGTGGCACAGATACGCAGTATTTT.

J is TRBJ1-3 and V is TRBV5-1; TRBD1 agrees at 8 bases. Germline CDR1 reads SGHRS; CDR2 reads YFSETQ. With V trimmed by 4 bases and J by 0 bases, 3 bases remained unmatched. CDR3 length: 15 residues. The CDR3 protein is CASSRDRNSGNTIYF. DNA of the CDR3: TGCGCCAGCAGCCGGGACAGGAACTCTGGAAACACCATATATTTT.

The gene calls are TRBV28 and TRBJ1-5, with D tentatively TRBD1 (6 bases). CDR1 and CDR2 (germline): MDHEN, SYDVKM. The ends were cut back, 6 bases at V and 5 bases at J, with 14 bases in the middle. The CDR3 has 14 amino acids. CDR3 nucleotide sequence: TGTGCCAGCAGGGGTACGACAGGCGATCAGCCCCAGCATTTT. It specifies CASRGTTGDQPQHF.

This chain links TRBV7-9 with TRBJ2-2, with unresolved D. The germline gives CDR1 SEHNR, CDR2 FQNEAQ (reference sequence). The ends were cut back, 6 bases at V and 3 bases at J, with 5 bases in the middle. The CDR3 runs to 12 residues. The CDR3 is CASSFHTGELFF. The CDR3 bases are TGTGCCAGCAGTTTCCACACCGGGGAGCTGTTTTTT. Looking up the rest from reference TRBV7-9 and TRBJ2-2 gives the full variable domain: DTGVSQNPRHKITKRGQNVTFRCDPISEHNRLYWYRQTLGQGPEFLTYFQNEAQLEKSRLLSDRFSAERPKGSFSTLEIQRTEQGDSAMYLCASSFHTGELFFGEGSRLTVL.

This chain connects TRBV1 to TRBJ2-1; TRBD2 was called by the table and not checked on the DNA. TRBV1 has pseudogene status. The CDR3 extends over 16 amino acids. Here the CDR3 reads CTSRNLAGLPYNEQFF. CDR3 DNA sequence: TGCACCAGCAGGAACCTAGCGGGATTACCCTACAATGAGCAGTTCTTC.

The chain has TRBV19 and TRBJ2-3; no clear D. The CDR3 contains 14 residues. Trimming pared 3 bases from V and 2 bases from J, leaving 9 bases between. In germline, CDR1 is LNHDA, CDR2 SQIVND (reference sequence). CDR3 region: CASSISVSTDTQYF. As DNA, the CDR3 is TGTGCCAGTAGTATTAGTGTCTCCACAGATACGCAGTATTTT.

Remarks on this clone: The junction departs from germline at one end; a sequencing error may be responsible. The rearrangement links TRBV19 to TRBJ2-1; 11 bases are a match to TRBD2. Germline values: CDR1 LNHDA, CDR2 SQIVND (reference sequence). CDR3 length: 15 residues. The DNA for the CDR3 is TGTGCCAGTAGTATGACTAGCGGGACCTACAGTGAGCAGTTCTTC. Translating gives CASSMTSGTYSEQFF.

In its sample, this clone was seen a few times. This rearrangement joins TRBV29-1 to TRBJ1-1; D gene unclear. Trimming removed 4 bases at V and 4 bases at J, with 7 bases between. Germline CDR1 SQVTM, CDR2 ANQGSEA. The CDR3 length is 11 residues. CDR3: CSVGGGTEAFF. The CDR3 nucleotides read TGCAGCGTTGGTGGAGGCACTGAAGCTTTCTTT.

The V call is TRBV20-1, the J call TRBJ2-7; 7 nucleotides agree with TRBD1. Per the germline V gene, CDR1 is DFQATT and CDR2 is SNEGSKA (reference sequence). V trimming: 3 bases; J trimming: 12 bases; junction bases outside the gene matches: 8. The CDR3 extends over 11 amino acids. Written as DNA, the CDR3 is TGCAGTGCTAGCTTCGTACAGGGGTCGTACTTC. Its protein is CSASFVQGSYF.

The CDR3 DNA reads TGTGCCAGCAGTGTCCAGCGGGAGAGGGAGCAGTACTTC. As protein: CASSVQREREQYF. The chain combines TRBV6-1 with TRBJ2-7; 8 positions match TRBD2. From germline, CDR1 is MNHNS and CDR2 SASEGT. Trimming at V came to 4 bases and at J to 7 bases, leaving 6 bases not matched to a gene. This CDR3 is 13 amino acids long.